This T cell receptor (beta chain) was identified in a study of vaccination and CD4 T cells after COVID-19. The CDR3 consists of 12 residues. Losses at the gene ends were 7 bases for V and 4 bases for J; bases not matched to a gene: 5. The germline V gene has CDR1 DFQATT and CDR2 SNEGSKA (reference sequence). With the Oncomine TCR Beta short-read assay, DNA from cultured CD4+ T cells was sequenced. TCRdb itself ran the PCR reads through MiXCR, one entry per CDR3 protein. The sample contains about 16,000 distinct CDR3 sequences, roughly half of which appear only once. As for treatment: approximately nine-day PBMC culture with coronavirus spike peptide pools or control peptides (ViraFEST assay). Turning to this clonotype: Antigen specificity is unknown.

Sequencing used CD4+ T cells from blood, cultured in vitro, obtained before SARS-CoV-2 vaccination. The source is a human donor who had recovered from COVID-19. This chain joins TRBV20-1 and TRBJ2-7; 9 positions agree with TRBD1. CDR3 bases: TGCAGTGTCCGGGACAGGGAATACGAGCAGTACTTC. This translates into CSVRDREYEQYF.